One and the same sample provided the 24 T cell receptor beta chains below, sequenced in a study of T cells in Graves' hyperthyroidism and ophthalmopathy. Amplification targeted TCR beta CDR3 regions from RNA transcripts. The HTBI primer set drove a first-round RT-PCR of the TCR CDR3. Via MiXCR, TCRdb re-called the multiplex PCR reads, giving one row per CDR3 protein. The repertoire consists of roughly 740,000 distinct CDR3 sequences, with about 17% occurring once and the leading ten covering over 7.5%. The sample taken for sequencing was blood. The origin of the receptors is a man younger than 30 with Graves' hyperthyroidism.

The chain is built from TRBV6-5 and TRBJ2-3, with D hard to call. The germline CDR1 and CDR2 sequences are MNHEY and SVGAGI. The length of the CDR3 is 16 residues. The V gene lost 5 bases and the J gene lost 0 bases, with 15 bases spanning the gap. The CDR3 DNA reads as TGTGCCAGCAGTCACATATTACAGCTTAGCACAGATACGCAGTATTTT. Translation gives CASSHILQLSTDTQYF.

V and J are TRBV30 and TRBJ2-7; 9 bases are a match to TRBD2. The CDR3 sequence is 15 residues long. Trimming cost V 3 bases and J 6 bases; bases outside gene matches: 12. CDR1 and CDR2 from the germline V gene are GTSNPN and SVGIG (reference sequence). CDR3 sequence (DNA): TGTGCCTGGAGCGGAACTTTGCGGGAGGGGGGCGAGCAGTACTTC. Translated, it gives CAWSGTLREGGEQYF.

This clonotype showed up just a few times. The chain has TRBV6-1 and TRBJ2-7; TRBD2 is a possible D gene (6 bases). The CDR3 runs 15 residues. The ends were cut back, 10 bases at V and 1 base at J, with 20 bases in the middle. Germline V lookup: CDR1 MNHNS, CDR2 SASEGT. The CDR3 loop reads CATHRTGTQSYEQYF. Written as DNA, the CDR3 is TGTGCCACTCATAGGACCGGGACTCAATCCTACGAGCAGTACTTC.

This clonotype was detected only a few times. CDR3 in DNA: TGTGCCAGTAGTATAAGGCTAGTGAATGCCGGGGAGCTGTTTTTT. It specifies CASSIRLVNAGELFF. The gene calls are TRBV19 and TRBJ2-2, with unresolved D. The V end lost 2 bases, the J end lost 6 bases, and 13 bases lay between the germline ends. Germline V gives CDR1 LNHDA, CDR2 SQIVND (reference sequence). CDR3 length equals 15 residues.

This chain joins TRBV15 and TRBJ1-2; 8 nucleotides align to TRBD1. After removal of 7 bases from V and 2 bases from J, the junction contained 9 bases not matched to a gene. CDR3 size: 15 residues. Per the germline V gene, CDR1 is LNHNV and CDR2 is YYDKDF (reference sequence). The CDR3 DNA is TGTGCCACCACCAACGACAGGGGACGAAACTATGGCTACACCTTC. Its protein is CATTNDRGRNYGYTF.

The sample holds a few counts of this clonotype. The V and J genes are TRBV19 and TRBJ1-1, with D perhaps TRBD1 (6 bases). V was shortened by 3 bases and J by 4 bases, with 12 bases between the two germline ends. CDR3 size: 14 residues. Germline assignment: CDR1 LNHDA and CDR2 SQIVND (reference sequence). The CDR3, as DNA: TGTGCCAGTAGTATTGGGGGCGCAATCACTGAAGCTTTCTTT. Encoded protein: CASSIGGAITEAFF. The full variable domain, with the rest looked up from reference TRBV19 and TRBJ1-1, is DGGITQSPKYLFRKEGQNVTLSCEQNLNHDAMYWYRQDPGQGLRLIYYSQIVNDFQKGDIAEGYSVSREKKESFPLTVTSAQKNPTAFYLCASSIGGAITEAFFGQGTRLTVV.

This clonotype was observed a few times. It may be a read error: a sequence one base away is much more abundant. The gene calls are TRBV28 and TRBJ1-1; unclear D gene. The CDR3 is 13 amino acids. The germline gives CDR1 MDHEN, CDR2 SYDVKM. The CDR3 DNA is TGTGCCAGCAGTTTATCGGTGAACACTGTAGCTTTCTTT. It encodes CASSLSVNTVAFF.

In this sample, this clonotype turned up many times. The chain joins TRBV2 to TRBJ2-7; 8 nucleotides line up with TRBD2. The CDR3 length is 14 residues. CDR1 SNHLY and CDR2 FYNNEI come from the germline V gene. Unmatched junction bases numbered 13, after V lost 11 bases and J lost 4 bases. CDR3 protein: CAGQLKRERYEQYF. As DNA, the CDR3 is TGTGCCGGTCAACTAAAGCGGGAGAGGTACGAGCAGTACTTC.

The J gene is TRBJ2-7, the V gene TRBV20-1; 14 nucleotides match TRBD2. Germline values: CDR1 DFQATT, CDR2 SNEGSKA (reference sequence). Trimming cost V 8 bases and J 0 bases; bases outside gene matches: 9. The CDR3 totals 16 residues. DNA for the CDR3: TGCAGTCTGGGGGGCGGGACTAGCGGGAGCTCCTACGAGCAGTACTTC. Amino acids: CSLGGGTSGSSYEQYF.

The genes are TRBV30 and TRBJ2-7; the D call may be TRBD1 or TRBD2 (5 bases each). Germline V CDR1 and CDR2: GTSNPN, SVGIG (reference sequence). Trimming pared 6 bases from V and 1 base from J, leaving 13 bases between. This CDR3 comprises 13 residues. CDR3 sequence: CACGTDGSYEQYF. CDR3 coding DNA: TGTGCCTGCGGGACCGACGGATCCTACGAGCAGTACTTC.

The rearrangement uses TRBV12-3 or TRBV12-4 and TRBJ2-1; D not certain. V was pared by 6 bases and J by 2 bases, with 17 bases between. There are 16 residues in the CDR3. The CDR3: CASSSPKSSAYNEQFF. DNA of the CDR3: TGTGCCAGCAGCTCGCCTAAGTCGAGCGCCTACAATGAGCAGTTCTTC.

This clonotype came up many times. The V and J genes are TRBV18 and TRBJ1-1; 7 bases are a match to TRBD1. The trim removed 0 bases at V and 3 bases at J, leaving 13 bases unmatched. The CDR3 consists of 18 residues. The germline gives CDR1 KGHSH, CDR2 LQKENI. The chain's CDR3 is CASSPPMNLKGQYTEAFF. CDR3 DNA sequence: TGTGCCAGCTCACCACCGATGAATCTAAAGGGACAGTACACTGAAGCTTTCTTT.

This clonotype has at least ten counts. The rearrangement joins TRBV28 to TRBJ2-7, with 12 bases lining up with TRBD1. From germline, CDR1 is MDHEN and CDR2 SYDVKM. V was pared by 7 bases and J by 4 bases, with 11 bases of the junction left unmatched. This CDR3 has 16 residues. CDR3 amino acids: CASTGYRDRGPYEQYF. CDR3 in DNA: TGTGCCAGCACAGGGTACCGGGACAGGGGGCCGTACGAGCAGTACTTC.

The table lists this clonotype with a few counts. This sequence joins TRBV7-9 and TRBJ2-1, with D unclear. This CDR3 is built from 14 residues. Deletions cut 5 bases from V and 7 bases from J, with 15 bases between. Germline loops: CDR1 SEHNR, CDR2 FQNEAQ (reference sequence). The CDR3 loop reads CASSPDWRINEQFF. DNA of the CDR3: TGTGCCAGCAGCCCCGATTGGAGAATAAATGAGCAGTTCTTC.

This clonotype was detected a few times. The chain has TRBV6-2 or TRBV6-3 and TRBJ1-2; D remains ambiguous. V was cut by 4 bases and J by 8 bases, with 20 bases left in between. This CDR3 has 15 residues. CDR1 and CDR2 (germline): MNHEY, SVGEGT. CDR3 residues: CASSSRQTLSEGYTF. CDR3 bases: TGTGCCAGCAGTTCCCGGCAGACCCTCTCGGAAGGCTACACCTTC.

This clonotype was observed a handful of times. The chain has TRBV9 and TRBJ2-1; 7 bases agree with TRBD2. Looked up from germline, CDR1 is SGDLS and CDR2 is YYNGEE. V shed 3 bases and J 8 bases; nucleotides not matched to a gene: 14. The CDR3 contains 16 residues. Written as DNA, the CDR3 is TGTGCCAGCAGCGACGCCCTGGCGGGGGATATAGATGAGCAGTTCTTC. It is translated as CASSDALAGDIDEQFF.

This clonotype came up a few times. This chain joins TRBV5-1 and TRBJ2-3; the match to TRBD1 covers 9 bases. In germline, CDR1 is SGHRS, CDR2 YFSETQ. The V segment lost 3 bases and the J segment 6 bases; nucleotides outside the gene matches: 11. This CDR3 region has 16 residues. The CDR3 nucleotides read TGCGCCAGCAGCTCCAGGTCCGGGACAGGGTCCGATACGCAGTATTTT. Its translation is CASSSRSGTGSDTQYF.

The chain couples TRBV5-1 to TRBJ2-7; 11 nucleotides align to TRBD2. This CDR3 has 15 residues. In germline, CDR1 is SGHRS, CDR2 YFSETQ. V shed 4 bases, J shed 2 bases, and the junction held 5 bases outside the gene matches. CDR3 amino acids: CASSAPTSGTYEQYF. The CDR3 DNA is TGCGCCAGCAGCGCCCCGACTAGCGGGACCTACGAGCAGTACTTC.

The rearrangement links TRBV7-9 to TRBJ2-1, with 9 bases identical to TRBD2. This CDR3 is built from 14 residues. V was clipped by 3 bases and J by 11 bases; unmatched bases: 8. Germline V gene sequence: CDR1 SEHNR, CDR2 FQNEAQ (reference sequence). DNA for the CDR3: TGTGCCAGCAGCTTCGAGACTAGCGGAGGGCAGCAGTTCTTC. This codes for CASSFETSGGQQFF. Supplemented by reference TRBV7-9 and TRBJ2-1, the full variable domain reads DTGVSQNPRHKITKRGQNVTFRCDPISEHNRLYWYRQTLGQGPEFLTYFQNEAQLEKSRLLSDRFSAERPKGSFSTLEIQRTEQGDSAMYLCASSFETSGGQQFFGPGTRLTVL.

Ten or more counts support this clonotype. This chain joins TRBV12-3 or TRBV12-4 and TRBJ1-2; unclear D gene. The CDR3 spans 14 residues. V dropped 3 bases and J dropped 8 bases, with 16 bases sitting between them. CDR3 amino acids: CASSLVGLSSGYTF. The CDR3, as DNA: TGTGCCAGCAGTTTGGTGGGTTTGTCCAGCGGCTACACCTTC.

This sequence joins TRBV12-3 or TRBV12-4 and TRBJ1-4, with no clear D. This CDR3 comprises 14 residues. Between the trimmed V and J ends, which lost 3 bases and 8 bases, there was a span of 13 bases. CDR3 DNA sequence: TGTGCCAGCAGTTTGGGTCCGGAGGTGGAAAAACTGTTTTTT. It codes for CASSLGPEVEKLFF.

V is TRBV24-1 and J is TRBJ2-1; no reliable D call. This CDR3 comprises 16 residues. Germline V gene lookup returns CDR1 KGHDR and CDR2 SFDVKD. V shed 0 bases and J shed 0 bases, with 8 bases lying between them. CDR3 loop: CATSDLYPSSYNEQFF. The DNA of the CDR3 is TGTGCCACCAGTGATTTGTACCCTAGCTCCTACAATGAGCAGTTCTTC.

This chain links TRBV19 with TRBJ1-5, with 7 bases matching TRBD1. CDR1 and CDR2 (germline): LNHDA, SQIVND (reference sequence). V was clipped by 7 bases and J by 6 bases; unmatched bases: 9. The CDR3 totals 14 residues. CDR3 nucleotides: TGTGCCAGTACCCCCAACAGGGGCGGTCAGCCCCAGCATTTT. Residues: CASTPNRGGQPQHF.

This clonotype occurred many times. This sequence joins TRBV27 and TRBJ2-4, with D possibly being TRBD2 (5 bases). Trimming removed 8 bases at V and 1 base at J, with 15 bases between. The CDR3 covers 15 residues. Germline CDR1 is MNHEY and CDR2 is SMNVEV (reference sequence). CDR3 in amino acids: CASLLRGLAKNIQYF. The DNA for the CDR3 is TGTGCCAGCCTCCTTAGAGGGTTGGCCAAAAACATTCAGTACTTC.